The clone carrying this T cell receptor beta chain was observed at least ten times. This record belongs to a study of Graves' ophthalmopathy and Graves' hyperthyroidism. The germline gives CDR1 MNHEY, CDR2 SMNVEV (reference sequence). V was clipped by 5 bases and J by 3 bases, with 17 bases between them. This CDR3 contains 16 residues. Scientists amplified the TCR beta CDR3 regions from RNA transcripts. RT-PCR with HTBI primers came first, then second-round multiplex PCR. TCRdb fed the multiplex PCR reads into MiXCR, producing one record per CDR3 protein. This table holds 200,000 to 250,000 distinct CDR3 sequences, roughly a fifth found once.

The TCR was taken from a woman between 45 and 60 years old with Graves' ophthalmopathy. Sequencing input: peripheral blood. The genes are TRBV27 and TRBJ1-5; TRBD1 is a possible D gene (5 bases). The CDR3 region is CASSPFAGTDNQPQHF. CDR3 nucleotides: TGTGCCAGCAGTCCGTTCGCTGGGACGGACAATCAGCCCCAGCATTTT.